This is a list of T cell receptor beta chains from one sample in a study of regulatory T cells in long-lasting Graves disease. TCRdb re-called the multiplex PCR reads through MiXCR, storing one row per CDR3 protein. Counted here are some 300,000 distinct CDR3 sequences, 22% occurring once; the ten biggest clones make up roughly three fifths. Specimen: peripheral blood mononuclear cells (PBMCs), collected when the disease was refractory, from a patient treated with antithyroid drugs. These receptors came from a female donor with Graves disease. The CDR3 runs from the conserved cysteine through the conserved F or W. The order of the fields is V gene, CDR3 protein.

V: TRBV30
CDR3: CAWTATGPNYGYTF

V: TRBV9
CDR3: CASSVQPGGNTEAFF

V: TRBV4-1
CDR3: CASSHPTGGDTEAFF

V: TRBV19
CDR3: CASSPTSDIYRVYEKLFF

V: TRBV28
CDR3: CASSLRVAGKFGTEAFF

V: TRBV7-2
CDR3: CASSFRDRASGANVLTF

V: TRBV6-9
CDR3: CASSYIGRNYGYTF

V: TRBV6-1
CDR3: CASSKGLAVETQYF

V: TRBV10-3
CDR3: CAFGPGAPRIKETQYF

V: TRBV3-1
CDR3: CASSPLASNTEAFF

V: TRBV7-2
CDR3: CASSASYNEQFF

V: TRBV29-1
CDR3: CSALTDTQYF

V: TRBV12-3/TRBV12-4
CDR3: CASSLGHPQHF

V: TRBV18
CDR3: CASSPNQDTNTEAFF

V: TRBV7-2
CDR3: CASSPRPSGNQETQYF

V: TRBV6-2/TRBV6-3
CDR3: CASSSQPGLAETQYF

V: TRBV20-1
CDR3: CSARELVDTDTQYF

V: TRBV6-1
CDR3: CASSPQMNTEAFF

V: TRBV28
CDR3: CASSHTSGRADEQFF

V: TRBV2
CDR3: CASSEVRFKQYF

V: TRBV11-1
CDR3: CASSNRGRQGTGELFF

V: TRBV27
CDR3: CASSRGSRSETQYF

V: TRBV6-1
CDR3: CASSEAPGETQYF

V: TRBV18
CDR3: CASSPDGLANTGELFF

V: TRBV20-1
CDR3: CSARRSELPLEQYF

V: TRBV12-3/TRBV12-4
CDR3: CASRATGVSNQPQHF

V: TRBV20-1
CDR3: CSAPGQPGEKLFF

V: TRBV20-1
CDR3: CSATAGINSPLHF

V: TRBV5-1
CDR3: CASSLEARENSPLHF

V: TRBV28
CDR3: CASSPPGDRGVTQYF

V: TRBV3-1
CDR3: CASSQDGTAQQVLYF

V: TRBV7-8
CDR3: CASSSSGRVNNEQFF

V: TRBV2
CDR3: CASIREETQYF

V: TRBV27
CDR3: CASSLNPPQTPLHF

V: TRBV5-1
CDR3: CASSWNRDGSSYEQYF

V: TRBV13
CDR3: CASSFGTEGRYDSPLHF

V: TRBV2
CDR3: CASSELGAYEQYF

V: TRBV4-3
CDR3: CASSQDGLAGVLSYEQYF

V: TRBV7-3
CDR3: CASSLGLDTGELSF

V: TRBV27
CDR3: CASREQGRANYGYTF

V: TRBV6-5
CDR3: CASSYTLGELFF

V: TRBV7-2
CDR3: CASSLGEAGVKNIQYF

V: TRBV6-1
CDR3: CASSEDWVETQYF

V: TRBV12-3/TRBV12-4
CDR3: CASSLMQGSKNIQYF

V: TRBV12-3/TRBV12-4
CDR3: CASSWDRGKDEQYF

V: TRBV7-9
CDR3: CASNPGGGTSQETQYF

V: TRBV30
CDR3: CAWSVRASSYNEQFF

V: TRBV7-9
CDR3: CASSSDSFDGYTF

V: TRBV30
CDR3: CAWRAPSGNTIYF

V: TRBV19
CDR3: CASSIGGGNTEAFF